Detailed here is one T cell receptor beta chain. In the authors' methods: It was from reference gene primer amplification that nucleated cell counts were estimated. Repertoires were generated with immunoSEQ multiplex PCR, while TCRdb's copy carries only in-frame clones and drops some. V and J calls and clone size are copied from that table; D and trimming were computed from the DNA. This sample carries around 330,000 clones, approximately 89% of them seen once, and the ten largest clones take about 1.5%. This entry belongs to a study of blood T cell repertoires in COVID-19. Turning to the study itself: From the United States, Italy and Spain came samples of acute and convalescent COVID-19.

V gave up 3 bases and J gave up 9 bases; unmatched junction bases: 1. CDR1 SEHNR and CDR2 FQNEAQ come from the germline V gene (reference sequence). CDR3 length: 12 amino acids. The sequencing input was peripheral blood. This receptor was obtained from a woman aged 25 to 39 with COVID-19, enrolled during active disease. This chain joins TRBV7-9 and TRBJ2-1, with 8 bases identical to TRBD1. CDR3 nucleotides: TGTGCCAGCAGCTTGACAGGGGTTGAGCAGTTCTTC. The encoded protein is CASSLTGVEQFF.